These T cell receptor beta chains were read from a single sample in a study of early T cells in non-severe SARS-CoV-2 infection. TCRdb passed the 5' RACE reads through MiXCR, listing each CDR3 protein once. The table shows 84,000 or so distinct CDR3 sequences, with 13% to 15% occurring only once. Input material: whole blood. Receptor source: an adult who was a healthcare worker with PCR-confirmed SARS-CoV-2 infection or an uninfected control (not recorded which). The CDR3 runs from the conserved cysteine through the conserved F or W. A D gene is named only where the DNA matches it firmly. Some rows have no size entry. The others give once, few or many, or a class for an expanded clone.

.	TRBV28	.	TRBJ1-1	TGTGCCAGCAGTTTGGGCAGAGAAGCTTTCTTT	CASSLGREAFF
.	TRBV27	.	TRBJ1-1	TGTGCCAGCAGCACTGGCGGGTTCCGAGAAGCTTTCTTT	CASSTGGFREAFF
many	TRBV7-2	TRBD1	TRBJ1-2	TGTGCCAGCAGCCAACGGGACAGGCTCTATGGCTACACCTTC	CASSQRDRLYGYTF
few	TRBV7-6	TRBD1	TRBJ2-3	TGTGCCAGCAGCCTCCGGGGACAGGCTCGCACAGATACGCAGTATTTT	CASSLRGQARTDTQYF
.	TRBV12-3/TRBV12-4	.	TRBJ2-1	TGTGCCAGCAGTTTAGGGGTGGCCTACAATGAGCAGTTCTTC	CASSLGVAYNEQFF
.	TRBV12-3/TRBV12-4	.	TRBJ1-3	TGTGCCAGCAGTCCCGAGTGGCTGGCTGGAAACACCATATATTTT	CASSPEWLAGNTIYF
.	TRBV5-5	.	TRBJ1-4	TGTGCCAGCAGCTTGGCTCTCCGGGGAGATGGACTGTTTTTT	CASSLALRGDGLFF
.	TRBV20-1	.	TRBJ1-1	TGCAGTGCTGGGGGGCGGATGAACACTGAAGCTTTCTTT	CSAGGRMNTEAFF
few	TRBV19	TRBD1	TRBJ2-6	TGTGCCAGTAGTACCGAGACAGGGAATGAGTTTTCTGGGGCCAACGTCCTGACTTTC	CASSTETGNEFSGANVLTF
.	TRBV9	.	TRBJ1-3	TGTGCCAGCAGCATCGCACAAGGAAACACCATATATTTT	CASSIAQGNTIYF
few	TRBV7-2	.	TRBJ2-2	TGTGCCAGCAGCTTAACATTTGCTACTAGGGGCGGGGAGCTGTTTTTT	CASSLTFATRGGELFF
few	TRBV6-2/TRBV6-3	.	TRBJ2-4	TGTGCCAGCAGTTATGGACGGAGCCTAGCCAAAAACATTCAGTACTTC	CASSYGRSLAKNIQYF
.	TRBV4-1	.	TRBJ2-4	TGCGCCAGCAGCCCCTCGGGCAGATCGAATAAAAACATTCAGTACTTC	CASSPSGRSNKNIQYF
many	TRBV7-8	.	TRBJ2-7	TGTGCCAGCAGCTTAGGGCCAGTACAGTACTTC	CASSLGPVQYF
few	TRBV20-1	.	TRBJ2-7	TGCAGTGCTAGCGGGGGCGGGGGATCCTACGAGCAGTACTTC	CSASGGGGSYEQYF
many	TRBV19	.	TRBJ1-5	TGTGCCAGTAGTGCTGCAAATAGCAATCAGCCCCAGCATTTT	CASSAANSNQPQHF
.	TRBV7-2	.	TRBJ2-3	TGTGCCAGCAGCCACGGGGTTGCCTGGGTCGCAAGTAGTAGCACAGATACGCAGTATTTT	CASSHGVAWVASSSTDTQYF
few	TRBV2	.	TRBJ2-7	TGTGCCAGCAGTGAAGCCGGAGGAGTTTCCTACGAGCAGTACTTC	CASSEAGGVSYEQYF
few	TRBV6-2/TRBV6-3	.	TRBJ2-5	TGTGCCAGCAGTTACAGATACAGCGCAGAGACCCAGTACTTC	CASSYRYSAETQYF
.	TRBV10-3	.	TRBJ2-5	TGTGCCATCAGCCCTCGGGGGCCGCAAGAGACCCAGTACTTC	CAISPRGPQETQYF
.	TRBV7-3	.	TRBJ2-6	TGTGCCAGCAGTCGGGCGCCATCTGGGGCCAACGTCCTGACTTTC	CASSRAPSGANVLTF
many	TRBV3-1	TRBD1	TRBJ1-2	TGTGCCAGCAGCCAAGAAGGGGGCAAAGGCTACACCTTC	CASSQEGGKGYTF
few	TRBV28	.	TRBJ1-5	TGTGCCAGCAGTAAGACAGTTCAGCCCCAGCATTTT	CASSKTVQPQHF
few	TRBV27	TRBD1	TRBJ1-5	TGTGCCAGCAGTTCCCTCGGACAGGGGGATCAGCCCCAGCATTTT	CASSSLGQGDQPQHF
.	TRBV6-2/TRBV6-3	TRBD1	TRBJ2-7	TGTGCCAGCAGTTACGGGACAGGGTTGTACGAGCAGTACTTC	CASSYGTGLYEQYF
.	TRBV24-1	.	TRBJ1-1	TGTGCCACCCTCCGGAAAAAATTGTACACTGAAGCTTTCTTT	CATLRKKLYTEAFF
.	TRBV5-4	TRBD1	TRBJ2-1	TGTGCCAGCACACCGGACTCCGGGACAGGTACGCGAGAGCAGTTCTTC	CASTPDSGTGTREQFF
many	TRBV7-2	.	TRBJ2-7	TGTGCCAGCAGCTCCAACCTATTGAGGCGAGACATGACCTCCTACGAGCAGTACTTC	CASSSNLLRRDMTSYEQYF
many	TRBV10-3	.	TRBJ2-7	TGTGCCATCAGTGTTGGGGGAGGTGGAGAGCAGTACTTC	CAISVGGGGEQYF
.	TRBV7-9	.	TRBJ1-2	TGTGCCAGCAGCCACCAGATCGGGACACCGTCCGGCTACACCTTC	CASSHQIGTPSGYTF
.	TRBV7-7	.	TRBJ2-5	TGTGCCAGCAGTTTTACCAGGGCACAGACCCAGTACTTC	CASSFTRAQTQYF
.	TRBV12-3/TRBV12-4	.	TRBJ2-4	TGTGCCAGCAGTTTGGCGGGGGCCAAAAACATTCAGTACTTC	CASSLAGAKNIQYF
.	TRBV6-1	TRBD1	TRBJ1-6	TGTGCCAGCAGTGAAGCGCGACTCAGGGGGCCGAATTCACCCCTCCACTTT	CASSEARLRGPNSPLHF
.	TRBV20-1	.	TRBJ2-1	TGCAGTGCTTTCTACAATGAGCAGTTCTTC	CSAFYNEQFF
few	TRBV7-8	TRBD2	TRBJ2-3	TGTGCCAGCAGCCCCCGTACTAGCGGGGACCCCGGCTCCACAGATACGCAGTATTTT	CASSPRTSGDPGSTDTQYF
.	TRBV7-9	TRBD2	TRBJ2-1	TGTGCCAGCAGCGCACTAGCGGGGGGGCGGAATGAGCAGTTCTTC	CASSALAGGRNEQFF
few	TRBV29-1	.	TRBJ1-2	TGCAGCGCAACGTTTGGTGACTATGGCTACACCTTC	CSATFGDYGYTF
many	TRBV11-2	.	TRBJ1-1	TGTGCCAGCAGCCCTAGGGGGACTGAAGCTTTCTTT	CASSPRGTEAFF
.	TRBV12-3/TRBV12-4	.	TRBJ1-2	TGTGCCAGCAGTTTAAGGAGTTATGGCTACACCTTC	CASSLRSYGYTF
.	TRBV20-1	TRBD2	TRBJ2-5	TGCAGTGCTCGTAGCGGGGGGGCCGTGGAGACCCAGTACTTC	CSARSGGAVETQYF